This TCR beta chain was documented in a study of blood T cell repertoires in COVID-19. Study at large: T cells, B-cell-depleted T cells, or PBMCs supplied cDNA or gDNA.

In the study's own analysis: Amplifying reference gene primers gave estimates of nucleated cell counts. Generated by immunoSEQ multiplex PCR, the TCRdb table keeps only in-frame clones and is missing some. That table furnishes V, J and clone size, whereas the DNA furnished D and trimming. The sample lists some 190,000 clones, approximately 86% occurring once. Sample: peripheral blood. This receptor was obtained from a young man with acute or convalescent COVID-19.

CDR3 coding DNA: TGTGCCAGCAGTCAGGGGACCGAACCCTCCTACGAGCAGTACTTC. This codes for CASSQGTEPSYEQYF. The V and J genes are TRBV6-5 and TRBJ2-7; perhaps TRBD1 as D (6 bases). The CDR3 runs to 15 residues. Trimming stripped 5 bases from V and 0 bases from J, with 14 bases between. Per the germline V gene, CDR1 is MNHEY and CDR2 is SVGAGI.